The 7 T cell receptor beta chains listed next were all sequenced from one sample in a study of cytomegalovirus exposure and HLA in healthy donors. 13 Jbeta primers and 60 Vbeta primers were used for the PCR. The assay was immunoSEQ multiplex PCR, and TCRdb's table has in-frame clones only and misses some. This table has approximately 130,000 clones, 80% appearing once. Sequencing input: PBMCs. The receptors stem from a woman in her 40s in good health and CMV-seronegative.

In its sample, this clone was seen a few times. J is TRBJ2-5 and V is TRBV2, with a tentative D call TRBD1 (6 bases). V was pared by 6 bases and J by 8 bases, with 13 bases between. Germline CDR1 is SNHLY and CDR2 is FYNNEI. The length of the CDR3 is 12 residues. Here the CDR3 reads CASRDRGDTQYF. CDR3 in DNA: TGTGCCAGCAGGGACAGAGGAGACACCCAGTACTTC.

V gene TRBV7-8 combines with J gene TRBJ1-5, with D perhaps TRBD1 (6 bases). CDR1 SGHVS and CDR2 FQNEAQ come from the germline V gene. The CDR3 consists of 14 residues. The V gene lost 7 bases and the J gene lost 2 bases, with 12 bases spanning the gap. The CDR3 spells CASTQQGGNQPQHF. The CDR3 nucleotides are TGTGCCAGCACCCAACAGGGAGGCAATCAGCCCCAGCATTTT.

This clone was seen a single time. The chain joins TRBV2 to TRBJ2-1; TRBD2 matches at 7 bases. CDR1 SNHLY and CDR2 FYNNEI come from the germline V gene. V shed 6 bases and J 2 bases; nucleotides not matched to a gene: 7. The CDR3 runs to 15 residues. The CDR3 loop is CASRAASGTYNEQFF. The CDR3 bases are TGTGCCAGCAGGGCTGCGAGCGGGACCTACAATGAGCAGTTCTTC.

This chain connects TRBV27 to TRBJ2-7; possibly TRBD2 for D (6 bases). Trimming stripped 4 bases from V and 0 bases from J, with 7 bases between. Germline lookup yields CDR1 MNHEY and CDR2 SMNVEV (reference sequence). This CDR3 spans 13 amino acids. The CDR3 here is CASSYSGSYEQYF. CDR3 DNA: TGTGCCAGCAGTTATAGCGGCTCCTACGAGCAGTACTTC.

The chain links TRBV10-3 to TRBJ2-7; 11 bases fit TRBD2. The germline gives CDR1 ENHRY, CDR2 SYGVKD. The CDR3 spans 14 residues. V lost 7 bases, J lost 2 bases, and 4 bases stayed unmatched. CDR3 sequence (DNA): TGTGCCATCATTAGCGGGAGGGCCCCCTACGAGCAGTACTTC. It codes for CAIISGRAPYEQYF.

The rearrangement joins TRBV19 to TRBJ1-2, with TRBD1 as a possible D gene (6 bases). The CDR3 runs 12 residues. Germline-derived CDR1 and CDR2 are LNHDA and SQIVND (reference sequence). The ends were cut back, 8 bases at V and 1 base at J, with 8 bases in the middle. Here the CDR3 reads CASGRGNYGYTF. CDR3 nucleotides: TGTGCCAGTGGCAGGGGTAACTATGGCTACACCTTC.

This rearrangement joins TRBV7-9 to TRBJ1-2; 9 nucleotides agree with TRBD1. The V segment lost 5 bases and the J segment 4 bases; nucleotides outside the gene matches: 8. The length of the CDR3 is 15 residues. Germline CDR1 and CDR2: SEHNR and FQNEAQ (reference sequence). The CDR3 here is CASSPGTGLLYGYTF. The CDR3 coding sequence is TGTGCCAGCAGCCCGGGGACAGGGTTACTCTATGGCTACACCTTC.